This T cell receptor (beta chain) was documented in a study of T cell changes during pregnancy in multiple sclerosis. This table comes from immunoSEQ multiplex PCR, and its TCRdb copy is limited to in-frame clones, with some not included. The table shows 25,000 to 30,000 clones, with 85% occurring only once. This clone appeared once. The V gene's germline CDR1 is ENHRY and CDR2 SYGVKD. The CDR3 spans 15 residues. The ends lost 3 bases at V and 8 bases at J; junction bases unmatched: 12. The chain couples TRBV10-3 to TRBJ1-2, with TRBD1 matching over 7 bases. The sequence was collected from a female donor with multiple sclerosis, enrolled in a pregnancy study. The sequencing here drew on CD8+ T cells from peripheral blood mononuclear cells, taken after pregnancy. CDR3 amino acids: CAISEFWQGGAGYTF. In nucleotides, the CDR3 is TGTGCCATCAGTGAATTTTGGCAGGGGGGAGCGGGCTACACCTTC.